Below, 23 T cell receptor beta chains from the same sample are listed, as sequenced in a study of blood T cell repertoires in COVID-19. The table came from immunoSEQ multiplex PCR; TCRdb's copy has only in-frame clones and leaves some out. The profile shows 95,000 to 150,000 clones, around 77% of them singletons. Sequenced: peripheral blood. These receptors all come from a human donor in a cohort sampled during active COVID-19.

V gene TRBV30 combines with J gene TRBJ1-1; 8 nucleotides agree with TRBD1. With V trimmed by 2 bases and J by 7 bases, 9 bases remained unmatched. The germline gives CDR1 GTSNPN, CDR2 SVGIG (reference sequence). The CDR3 consists of 14 residues. The CDR3 DNA sequence: TGTGCCTGGAGTCCCCGCGGACAGGGACGTGAAGCTTTCTTT. Amino acid sequence: CAWSPRGQGREAFF.

To note about this clone: A much larger clone is a single base away; this may be a read error. In the same sample, other DNA sequences code for this CDR3. V is TRBV9 and J is TRBJ1-1; D is uncertain. Trimming took off 0 bases at V and 1 base at J, with 4 bases between the two ends. Per the germline V gene, CDR1 is SGDLS and CDR2 is YYNGEE. CDR3 length: 13 amino acids. The CDR3 protein is CASSVGPNTEAFF. The CDR3 DNA is TGTGCCAGCAGCGTAGGGCCGAACACTGAAGCTTTCTTT.

The chain recombines TRBV7-9 with TRBJ1-2; weak D call: TRBD1 (5 bases). This CDR3 is 12 amino acids long. Germline-derived CDR1 and CDR2 are SEHNR and FQNEAQ (reference sequence). The germline V and J ends were trimmed by 5 bases and 6 bases, with 10 bases remaining between them. The CDR3 protein is CASSPGGDGYTF. The CDR3, as DNA: TGTGCCAGCAGCCCCGGGGGGGATGGCTACACCTTC.

The rearrangement uses TRBV25-1 and TRBJ1-2; D unresolved. Deletions cut 1 base from V and 5 bases from J, with 11 bases between. CDR3 length equals 14 residues. Germline values: CDR1 MGHDK, CDR2 SYGVNS. CDR3 sequence: CASSESQGRYGYTF. CDR3 DNA: TGTGCCAGCAGTGAATCCCAAGGGAGATATGGCTACACCTTC.

V and J are TRBV5-1 and TRBJ2-7; TRBD2 aligns across 7 bases. Per the germline V gene, CDR1 is SGHRS and CDR2 is YFSETQ. V dropped 3 bases and J dropped 3; count of bases not matched to a gene: 9. The CDR3 is 15 residues long. CDR3 protein: CASSYQRDPFYEQYF. The CDR3, as DNA: TGCGCCAGCAGCTACCAGCGGGACCCTTTCTACGAGCAGTACTTC.

The chain couples TRBV3-1 (or the pseudogene TRBV3-2) to TRBJ2-7, with 7 positions matching TRBD2. V dropped 0 bases and J dropped 7; count of bases not matched to a gene: 6. The CDR3 has 14 amino acids. Germline V gene sequence: CDR1 LGHDT, CDR2 YNNKEL (reference sequence). The CDR3 DNA is TGTGCCAGCAGCCAAGATCCAGCGGGGCGAGAGCAGTACTTC. Its protein is CASSQDPAGREQYF.

J is TRBJ2-7 and V is TRBV11-3, with D perhaps matching TRBD1 (6 bases). Germline V gives CDR1 SGHNT, CDR2 YENEEA. V lost 6 bases and J lost 0, with 12 bases in between. This CDR3 has 14 amino acids. The CDR3 protein is CASSYTQGSYEQYF. The CDR3 DNA reads as TGTGCCAGCAGTTATACACAGGGCTCCTACGAGCAGTACTTC.

J is TRBJ2-7 and V is TRBV7-9, with 7 bases that match TRBD2. This CDR3 is 16 amino acids long. The V and J ends lost 1 base and 2 bases, in that order; junction bases with no gene match: 8. The V gene's germline CDR1 is SEHNR and CDR2 FQNEAQ (reference sequence). The chain's CDR3 is CASSLVGSGSPYEQYF. CDR3 nucleotide sequence: TGTGCCAGCAGCTTAGTGGGTAGCGGGTCCCCCTACGAGCAGTACTTC.

This clone came up a few times. The J gene is TRBJ1-1, the V gene TRBV5-6; D perhaps matches TRBD1 (5 bases). CDR1 is SGHDT and CDR2 is YYEEEE in the germline V gene. Trimming took off 0 bases at V and 11 bases at J, with 14 bases between the two ends. CDR3 length equals 13 residues. This chain's CDR3 is CASSLETDLRAFF. The CDR3 DNA is TGTGCCAGCAGCTTGGAGACAGATTTGAGGGCTTTCTTT. The full variable domain, in which reference TRBV5-6 and TRBJ1-1 provide the parts outside the CDR3, is DAGVTQSPTHLIKTRGQQVTLRCSPKSGHDTVSWYQQALGQGPQFIFQYYEEEERQRGNFPDRFSGHQFPNYSSELNVNALLLGDSALYLCASSLETDLRAFFGQGTRLTVV.

The CDR3 region is CASSRDNLNEKLFF. In DNA form, the CDR3 reads TGTGCCAGCAGCCGGGACAATCTCAATGAAAAACTGTTTTTT. The V gene is TRBV5-4, the J gene TRBJ1-4; weak D call: TRBD1 (6 bases). This CDR3 region has 14 residues. In germline, CDR1 is SGHNT, CDR2 YYREEE (reference sequence). Trimming removed 4 bases at V and 5 bases at J, with 12 bases between. Based on the CDR3 plus reference TRBV5-4 and TRBJ1-4, the full variable domain is ETGVTQSPTHLIKTRGQQVTLRCSSQSGHNTVSWYQQALGQGPQFIFQYYREEENGRGNFPPRFSGLQFPNYSSELNVNALELDDSALYLCASSRDNLNEKLFFGSGTQLSVL.

The rearrangement links TRBV4-1 to TRBJ1-1; no clear D gene. Trimming left V 4 bases short and J 4 bases short, with 10 bases between. There are 13 residues in the CDR3. Germline lookup yields CDR1 MGHRA and CDR2 YSYEKL. The CDR3 loop reads CASSRRAGTEAFF. CDR3 DNA sequence: TGCGCCAGCAGCCGTAGGGCGGGCACTGAAGCTTTCTTT.

This clone was counted only a few times. J is TRBJ1-5 and V is TRBV28; D is undetermined. Germline lookup yields CDR1 MDHEN and CDR2 SYDVKM. The CDR3 is 13 amino acids. V shed 7 bases and J shed 2 bases, with 9 bases lying between them. The CDR3 loop reads CASKSGGNQPQHF. CDR3 nucleotide sequence: TGTGCCAGCAAGAGCGGGGGCAATCAGCCCCAGCATTTT.

CDR3 residues: CASSLAGSGGYTF. The CDR3 DNA follows: TGTGCCAGCAGCTTGGCGGGCAGCGGTGGCTACACCTTC. The chain joins TRBV5-5 to TRBJ1-2; D ambiguous. CDR3 length: 13 residues. Germline V gene data show CDR1 as SGHKS and CDR2 as YYEKEE (reference sequence). V dropped 0 bases and J dropped 7 bases, with 10 bases sitting between them. The full variable domain, with the rest looked up from reference TRBV5-5 and TRBJ1-2, is DAGVTQSPTHLIKTRGQQVTLRCSPISGHKSVSWYQQVLGQGPQFIFQYYEKEERGRGNFPDRFSARQFPNYSSELNVNALLLGDSALYLCASSLAGSGGYTFGSGTRLTVV.

The chain recombines TRBV28 with TRBJ2-5, with D perhaps TRBD2 (6 bases). The V gene lost 2 bases and the J gene lost 3 bases, with 10 bases spanning the gap. The CDR3 has 14 amino acids. Germline V gene data show CDR1 as MDHEN and CDR2 as SYDVKM. The CDR3 bases are TGTGCCAGCAGTTTAGCGGGGTTGGAAGAGACCCAGTACTTC. This encodes CASSLAGLEETQYF.

CDR3 DNA sequence: TGTGCCAGCAGCAGGTCCCGGGCGGGTGAAAAACTGTTTTTT. Residues: CASSRSRAGEKLFF. The chain carries TRBV6-5 and TRBJ1-4; D remains ambiguous. The CDR3 has 14 amino acids. Germline V gene sequence: CDR1 MNHEY, CDR2 SVGAGI. Trimming took off 6 bases at V and 7 bases at J, with 15 bases between the two ends.

This clone was detected a few times. The chain uses TRBV27 and TRBJ2-1; 10 nucleotides match TRBD1. The germline V gene has CDR1 MNHEY and CDR2 SMNVEV (reference sequence). CDR3 length: 16 amino acids. The J segment lost 8 bases and the V segment lost 5 bases, leaving 12 bases of the junction unmatched. Here the CDR3 DNA reads TGTGCCAGCAGTCTGGCCGGGACAGGGGCGTTTCATGAGCAGTTCTTC. This gives the protein CASSLAGTGAFHEQFF.

V and J are TRBV28 and TRBJ1-5, with unresolved D. With 7 bases removed from V and 5 bases from J, the gap between germline ends came to 30 bases. The CDR3 extends over 19 amino acids. CDR1 is MDHEN, CDR2 SYDVKM, per germline. The CDR3 bases are TGTGCCAGCACCAATCCGTTCACCCGCGGCAAAGAGTACCATCAGCCCCAGCATTTT. It is translated as CASTNPFTRGKEYHQPQHF.

The V and J genes are TRBV5-6 and TRBJ1-5, with D possibly being TRBD1 (5 bases). V gave up 2 bases and J gave up 4 bases, with 13 bases separating them. Germline V gene sequence: CDR1 SGHDT, CDR2 YYEEEE. The CDR3 length is 15 residues. This chain's CDR3 is CASSFAGRGNQPQHF. The CDR3 nucleotides are TGTGCCAGCAGCTTTGCAGGGCGGGGAAATCAGCCCCAGCATTTT.

The CDR3 DNA follows: TGTGCCAGCAGCTTGGGGATGGGCGTAAAGGGACTAGCCTTGGACGAGCAGTACTTC. Its protein product is CASSLGMGVKGLALDEQYF. J is TRBJ2-7 and V is TRBV7-8; 9 bases match TRBD2. The CDR3 sequence is 19 residues long. The germline V gene has CDR1 SGHVS and CDR2 FQNEAQ. V lost 3 bases, J lost 5 bases, and 20 bases stayed unmatched.

This clone was counted between two and nine times. The chain combines TRBV2 with TRBJ2-1; D might be TRBD2 (6 bases). The CDR3 is 13 residues long. Looked up from germline, CDR1 is SNHLY and CDR2 is FYNNEI. Trimming removed 7 bases at V and 9 bases at J, with 16 bases between. The CDR3, as DNA: TGTGCCAGCACGGCATGGACTACTTCTGAGCAGTTCTTC. Translation: CASTAWTTSEQFF.

The V call is TRBV6-5, the J call TRBJ2-7; TRBD1 matches 7 bases. Germline CDR1 reads MNHEY; CDR2 reads SVGAGI. J lost 2 bases, V lost 8 bases, and 9 bases had no gene match. The CDR3 sequence is 14 residues long. The DNA of the CDR3 is TGTGCCAGCGGAAACACAGGGGCAACCTACGAGCAGTACTTC. It translates to CASGNTGATYEQYF.

The chain combines TRBV28 with TRBJ2-3; TRBD2 agrees at 16 bases. Germline V CDR1 and CDR2: MDHEN, SYDVKM. Losses at the gene ends were 5 bases for V and 2 bases for J; bases not matched to a gene: 10. This CDR3 region has 19 residues. Written as DNA, the CDR3 is TGTGCCAGCAGTACTGCCGGGACTAGCGGGAGGGCCCTCACAGATACGCAGTATTTT. Amino acid sequence: CASSTAGTSGRALTDTQYF.

The V gene is TRBV27, the J gene TRBJ2-7; 10 positions match TRBD2. The V gene end was trimmed by 11 bases and the J gene end by 0 bases; junction bases not matched to a gene: 7. The CDR3 runs 14 residues. Germline lookup yields CDR1 MNHEY and CDR2 SMNVEV (reference sequence). The CDR3 loop reads CACGVAGGSYEQYF. The CDR3 bases are TGTGCCTGCGGTGTAGCGGGGGGCTCCTACGAGCAGTACTTC.